This entry lists 2 T cell receptor beta chains sequenced from one sample in a study of T cell responses to AZD1222 COVID-19 vaccine. Method: immunoSEQ multiplex PCR; TCRdb's copy keeps in-frame clones and lacks some. The sample lists over 85,000 clones, nearly 90% occurring once. Sequences were derived from peripheral blood, sampled on day 0 of AZD1222 vaccination. These receptors came from an adult in good health.

V usage is TRBV25-1 and J usage is TRBJ1-4, with a tentative D call TRBD1 (6 bases). The CDR3 is 15 amino acids. Germline V gene sequence: CDR1 MGHDK, CDR2 SYGVNS. Trimming took 2 bases from V and 8 from J, leaving 15 bases between them. The CDR3 is CASSEDSGVDEKLFF. As DNA, the CDR3 is TGTGCCAGCAGTGAAGATTCAGGGGTAGACGAAAAACTGTTTTTT.

The genes are TRBV10-1 and TRBJ1-6; TRBD1 is a possible D gene (6 bases). Germline V gene sequence: CDR1 WNHNN, CDR2 SYGVQD (reference sequence). V lost 3 bases to trimming and J lost 10 bases, with 10 bases between them. The length of the CDR3 is 13 residues. CDR3 DNA sequence: TGCGCCAGCAGTGACAGGGGAGTGTCACCCCTCCACTTT. Translating it yields CASSDRGVSPLHF.